Presented here are 26 T cell receptor beta chains from one specimen sequenced in a study of breast tumors, draining lymph nodes, adjacent tissues. Using its own MiXCR run on the multiplex PCR reads, TCRdb lists one record per CDR3 protein. Of about 130,000 distinct CDR3 sequences in the sample, about 20% are singletons; the top ten hold less than 4%. Breast cancer patients provided tissue from their axillary draining lymph nodes. Sequencing used axillary lymph node tissue. These TCRs come from a female donor with breast cancer. Some clones in this sample may be carry-over from other donors' samples.

As concerns this clonotype: A read error may be the cause here, since a much bigger clone is one base away. The chain is built from TRBV7-9 and TRBJ1-2, with D tentatively TRBD1 (6 bases). This CDR3 spans 18 amino acids. CDR1 and CDR2 from the germline V gene are SEHNR and FQNEAQ (reference sequence). The V gene lost 0 bases and the J gene lost 2 bases, with 19 bases spanning the gap. The CDR3 DNA reads as TGTGCCAGCAGCTTAGCTATGACAGGCGGACTTGAAAACTATGGCTACACCTTC. Amino acid sequence: CASSLAMTGGLENYGYTF.

There are many counts of this clonotype. This sequence joins TRBV7-9 and TRBJ2-3; possibly TRBD1 for D (5 bases). CDR1 and CDR2 from the germline V gene are SEHNR and FQNEAQ (reference sequence). Trimming stripped 3 bases from V and 2 bases from J, with 12 bases between. CDR3 length: 15 residues. The DNA of the CDR3 is TGTGCCAGCAGCTTTTTAGGGGTTGACACAGATACGCAGTATTTT. It yields the protein CASSFLGVDTDTQYF.

As concerns this clonotype: A much bigger clone sits one base away, suggesting this may be a read error. This chain uses TRBV28 with TRBJ2-5; TRBD1 is a possible D gene (7 bases). This CDR3 contains 14 residues. Germline V gene sequence: CDR1 MDHEN, CDR2 SYDVKM. The V gene lost 6 bases and the J gene lost 7 bases, with 18 bases spanning the gap. The chain's CDR3 is CASSQGTAGGTQYF. The CDR3 DNA sequence: TGTGCCAGCAGCCAGGGGACAGCCGGGGGGACCCAGTACTTC.

This clonotype was counted at least ten times. This rearrangement joins TRBV10-3 to TRBJ1-3, with TRBD1 as a possible D gene (5 bases). This CDR3 contains 15 residues. CDR1 is ENHRY, CDR2 SYGVKD, per germline. V was shortened by 7 bases and J by 0 bases, with 13 bases between the two germline ends. This CDR3 reads CAIKGQDYSGNTIYF. CDR3 coding DNA: TGTGCCATCAAGGGGCAGGACTACTCTGGAAACACCATATATTTT.

The V gene is TRBV19, the J gene TRBJ1-1; D possibly corresponds to TRBD1 (5 bases). Germline assignment: CDR1 LNHDA and CDR2 SQIVND (reference sequence). V gave up 7 bases and J gave up 0 bases, with 9 bases separating them. The CDR3 runs to 13 residues. The CDR3 nucleotides are TGTGCCAGTATGGGGGTAATGAACACTGAAGCTTTCTTT. Protein sequence: CASMGVMNTEAFF.

A few counts support this clonotype. With a much larger clone just one base away, this may be a read error. The V and J genes are TRBV7-4 and TRBJ2-7, with D uncertain. The ends were cut back, 8 bases at V and 0 bases at J, with 14 bases in the middle. The CDR3 is 14 amino acids. Germline V CDR1 and CDR2: SGHVT, SQSDAQ. CDR3 residues: CASGNRNSSYEQYF. DNA of the CDR3: TGTGCCAGCGGAAACAGAAATAGCTCCTACGAGCAGTACTTC.

There are many counts of this clonotype. This rearrangement joins TRBV5-1 to TRBJ2-5; the D call may be TRBD1 or TRBD2 (5 bases each). CDR1 is SGHRS and CDR2 is YFSETQ in the germline V gene. The CDR3 has 11 residues. V lost 3 bases, J lost 5 bases, and 5 bases lay in between. Here the CDR3 DNA reads TGCGCCAGCAGCTGGGGGGAGACCCAGTACTTC. It translates to CASSWGETQYF.

Points on this clonotype: Given a much more abundant clone one base away, this may be a read error. The chain links TRBV19 to TRBJ2-3; TRBD2 is a possible D gene (5 bases). The CDR3 is made up of 13 amino acids. Per the germline V gene, CDR1 is LNHDA and CDR2 is SQIVND (reference sequence). CDR3 sequence: CASRSASTDTRYF. The CDR3, as DNA: TGTGCCAGTCGTTCGGCTAGCACAGATACGCGGTATTTT.

This clonotype was detected ten times or more. The genes are TRBV7-9 and TRBJ2-5, with D tentatively TRBD1 (5 bases). This CDR3 has 13 amino acids. The V gene lost 1 base and the J gene lost 3 bases, with 6 bases spanning the gap. Germline loops: CDR1 SEHNR, CDR2 FQNEAQ (reference sequence). The CDR3 loop reads CASSLVGEETQYF. The CDR3 DNA reads TGTGCCAGCAGCTTAGTAGGGGAAGAGACCCAGTACTTC.

Ten or more counts support this clonotype. The chain has TRBV6-5 and TRBJ2-5; 11 nucleotides match TRBD2. Per the germline V gene, CDR1 is MNHEY and CDR2 is SVGAGI. With V trimmed by 5 bases and J by 3 bases, 2 bases remained unmatched. The CDR3 sequence is 14 residues long. CDR3 region: CASSVAGGEETQYF. In DNA form, the CDR3 reads TGTGCCAGCAGTGTAGCGGGGGGGGAAGAGACCCAGTACTTC.

This clonotype was seen repeatedly, ten times or more. V is TRBV11-2 and J is TRBJ1-2; D gene unclear. V was trimmed by 0 bases and J by 2 bases, leaving 7 bases between them. This CDR3 is 14 amino acids long. Germline assignment: CDR1 SGHAT and CDR2 FQNNGV. The CDR3 is CASSLDPGNYGYTF. The CDR3 coding sequence is TGTGCCAGCAGCTTAGATCCGGGGAACTATGGCTACACCTTC.

The chain couples TRBV5-1 to TRBJ1-4; TRBD1 might be the D (6 bases). The V gene's germline CDR1 is SGHRS and CDR2 YFSETQ. Trimming removed 1 base at V and 8 bases at J, with 12 bases between. The CDR3 loop spans 14 amino acids. CDR3 bases: TGCGCCAGCAGCTTGACAGGGAGGGTGGAAAAACTGTTTTTT. Residues: CASSLTGRVEKLFF.

This clonotype was counted ten times or more. This chain uses TRBV20-1 with TRBJ2-1; a possible D gene is TRBD2 (6 bases). Per the germline V gene, CDR1 is DFQATT and CDR2 is SNEGSKA (reference sequence). The CDR3 runs to 16 residues. The germline V and J ends were trimmed by 1 base and 0 bases, with 13 bases remaining between them. Written as DNA, the CDR3 is TGCAGTGCTAGAGCGGTTGCGGGGTCCTCCTACAATGAGCAGTTCTTC. It translates to CSARAVAGSSYNEQFF.

This clonotype has a count of ten or more. One end of the junction does not line up with germline, which may come from a read error. This chain connects TRBV5-1 to TRBJ2-1; D is perhaps TRBD1 or TRBD2 (5 bases each). The CDR3 totals 12 residues. Germline CDR1 is SGHRS and CDR2 is YFSETQ. CDR3 nucleotide sequence: TGCGCCAGCAGATTGGGGGAGAGTGAGCAGTTCTTC. It translates to CASRLGESEQFF.

Worth noting for this clonotype: This clone may be a read error of a much larger clone one base away. The V and J genes are TRBV5-4 and TRBJ2-2; perhaps TRBD2 as D (5 bases). Germline-derived CDR1 and CDR2 are SGHNT and YYREEE (reference sequence). The CDR3 is 14 residues long. In DNA form, the CDR3 reads TGTGCCAGCAGCTTGGGGGTCAGCACCGGGGAGCTGCTTTTT. Translating gives CASSLGVSTGELLF.

This clonotype was counted at least ten times. CDR3 coding DNA: TGTGCCAGCAGACTGGACAGGGGGCATGGAGATACGCAGTATTTT. Its protein is CASRLDRGHGDTQYF. This chain joins TRBV2 and TRBJ2-3; TRBD1 aligns across 11 bases. This CDR3 is built from 15 residues. CDR1 is SNHLY, CDR2 FYNNEI, per germline. V trimming: 6 bases; J trimming: 5 bases; junction bases outside the gene matches: 7.

This clonotype came up a few times. This rearrangement joins TRBV28 to TRBJ2-3; D may be TRBD1 (6 bases). From germline, CDR1 is MDHEN and CDR2 SYDVKM. Trimming stripped 4 bases from V and 1 base from J, with 18 bases between. This CDR3 is built from 17 residues. DNA of the CDR3: TGTGCCAGCAGTTCAAGTGCCTTCAGGGGTGGCACAGATACGCAGTATTTT. Translating gives CASSSSAFRGGTDTQYF.

The rearrangement links TRBV18 to TRBJ2-3, with D possibly TRBD1 on 5 matching bases. CDR3 size: 13 residues. With 6 bases removed from V and 9 bases from J, the gap between germline ends came to 16 bases. Germline loops: CDR1 KGHSH, CDR2 LQKENI. Here the CDR3 reads CASSSQGTETQYF. As DNA, the CDR3 is TGTGCCAGCTCGTCTCAGGGAACGGAAACGCAGTATTTT. The full variable domain, in which reference TRBV18 and TRBJ2-3 provide the parts outside the CDR3, is NAGVMQNPRHLVRRRGQEARLRCSPMKGHSHVYWYRQLPEEGLKFMVYLQKENIIDESGMPKERFSAEFPKEGPSILRIQQVVRGDSAAYFCASSSQGTETQYFGPGTRLTVL.

V is TRBV19 and J is TRBJ2-3; unclear D gene. V lost 3 bases and J 4 bases, leaving 8 bases between the germline ends. The CDR3 length is 13 residues. CDR1 is LNHDA, CDR2 SQIVND, per germline (reference sequence). The CDR3 loop is CASSMAEADTQYF. In DNA form, the CDR3 reads TGTGCCAGTAGTATGGCCGAGGCAGATACGCAGTATTTT.

This clonotype came up many times. The genes are TRBV20-1 and TRBJ2-1, with D perhaps TRBD2 (6 bases). Germline CDR1 DFQATT, CDR2 SNEGSKA (reference sequence). This CDR3 is 17 amino acids long. V lost 0 bases and J lost 0, with 15 bases in between. Here the CDR3 reads CSARDSAGKSSYNEQFF. The CDR3 nucleotides are TGCAGTGCTAGAGATTCTGCGGGAAAGAGCTCCTACAATGAGCAGTTCTTC.

CDR3 DNA: TGTGCCAGCAGCCCACCTAGCGGGACTAGCGGGATGTACAATGAGCAGTTCTTC. It is translated as CASSPPSGTSGMYNEQFF. The rearrangement links TRBV7-9 to TRBJ2-1; 13 nucleotides align to TRBD2. Trimming at V came to 5 bases and at J to 4 bases, leaving 11 bases not matched to a gene. CDR1 is SEHNR, CDR2 FQNEAQ, per germline (reference sequence). The CDR3 consists of 18 residues.

There are a few counts of this clonotype. The chain is built from TRBV6-6 and TRBJ2-1, with 10 nucleotides matching TRBD2. J gave up 7 bases and V 6 bases, and 15 bases lay outside the gene matches. The CDR3 is 17 amino acids. CDR1 MNHNY and CDR2 SVGAGI come from the germline V gene (reference sequence). The CDR3 reads CASRPRGSGGLGNEQFF. In nucleotides, the CDR3 is TGTGCCAGCAGACCCCGCGGTAGCGGGGGGCTCGGGAATGAGCAGTTCTTC.

This clonotype was detected ten times or more. The rearrangement links TRBV3-1 to TRBJ2-7; possible D gene TRBD2, 5 bases. Per germline, CDR1 LGHDT and CDR2 YNNKEL (reference sequence). V was cut by 4 bases and J by 5 bases, with 12 bases left in between. This CDR3 is built from 13 residues. DNA of the CDR3: TGTGCCAGCAGCCTCCAAGCGGTAAACGAGCAGTACTTC. It translates to CASSLQAVNEQYF.

There are many counts of this clonotype. The rearrangement joins TRBV6-5 to TRBJ2-5, with D unresolved. CDR3 size: 14 residues. Trimming stripped 0 bases from V and 1 base from J, with 6 bases between. CDR1 MNHEY and CDR2 SVGAGI come from the germline V gene. CDR3 bases: TGTGCCAGCAGTTACTCGACAAGCCAAGAGACCCAGTACTTC. Amino acids: CASSYSTSQETQYF.

This clonotype was observed at least ten times. The chain combines TRBV15 with TRBJ2-1; D may correspond to TRBD1 or TRBD2 (5 bases each). V was trimmed by 3 bases and J by 5 bases, leaving 14 bases between them. Germline assignment: CDR1 LNHNV and CDR2 YYDKDF (reference sequence). The length of the CDR3 is 15 residues. The CDR3 loop reads CATSSLEGLNNEQFF. As DNA, the CDR3 is TGTGCCACCAGCAGCCTAGAGGGGCTGAACAATGAGCAGTTCTTC.

This clonotype was seen many times. The chain is built from TRBV6-4 and TRBJ2-3; D gene ambiguous. Germline V gene sequence: CDR1 MRHNA, CDR2 SNTAGT. V was clipped by 4 bases and J by 1 base, with 15 bases between them. This CDR3 has 16 amino acids. The CDR3 loop is CASSGRAGSGTDTQYF. The CDR3 bases are TGTGCCAGCAGTGGTCGTGCTGGCTCGGGCACAGATACGCAGTATTTT.